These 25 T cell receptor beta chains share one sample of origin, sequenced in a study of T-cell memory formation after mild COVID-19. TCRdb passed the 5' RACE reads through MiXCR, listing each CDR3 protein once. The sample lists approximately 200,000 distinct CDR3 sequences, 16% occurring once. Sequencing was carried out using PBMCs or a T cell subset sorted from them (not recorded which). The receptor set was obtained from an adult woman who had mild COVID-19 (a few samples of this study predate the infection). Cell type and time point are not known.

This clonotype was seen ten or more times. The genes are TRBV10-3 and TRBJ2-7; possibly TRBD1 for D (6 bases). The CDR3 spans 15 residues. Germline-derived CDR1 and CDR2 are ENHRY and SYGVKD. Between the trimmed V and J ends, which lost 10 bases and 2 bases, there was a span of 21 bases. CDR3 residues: CATMGRRTEAYEQYF. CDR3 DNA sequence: TGTGCCACGATGGGGCGTCGGACAGAGGCCTACGAGCAGTACTTC.

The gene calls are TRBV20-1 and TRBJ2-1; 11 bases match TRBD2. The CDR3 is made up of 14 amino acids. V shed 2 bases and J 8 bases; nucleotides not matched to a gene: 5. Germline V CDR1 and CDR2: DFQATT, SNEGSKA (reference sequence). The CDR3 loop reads CSARPGLAEHEQFF. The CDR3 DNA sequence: TGCAGTGCTAGACCGGGACTAGCGGAGCATGAGCAGTTCTTC.

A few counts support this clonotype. Here the CDR3 DNA reads TGTGCCAGCAGCTTAGTGGCAGGGGCTGAGCAGTTCTTC. Protein sequence: CASSLVAGAEQFF. This chain joins TRBV7-2 and TRBJ2-1; a weak D match, TRBD1 (6 bases). CDR1 is SGHTA and CDR2 is FQGNSA in the germline V gene. Trimming left V 1 base short and J 9 bases short, with 10 bases between. CDR3 length: 13 amino acids.

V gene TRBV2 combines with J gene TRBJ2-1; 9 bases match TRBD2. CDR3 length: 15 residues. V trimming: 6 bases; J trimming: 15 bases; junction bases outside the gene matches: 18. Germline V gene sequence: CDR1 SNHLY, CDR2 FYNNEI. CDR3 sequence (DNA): TGTGCCAGCAGGCCTATCGCGGGGGGGTGGCACGTTCCGTTCTTC. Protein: CASRPIAGGWHVPFF.

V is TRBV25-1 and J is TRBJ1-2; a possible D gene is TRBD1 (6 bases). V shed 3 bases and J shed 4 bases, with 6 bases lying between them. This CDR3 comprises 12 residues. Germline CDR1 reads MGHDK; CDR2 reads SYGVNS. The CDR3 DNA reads TGTGCCAGCAGTGAGGGGGCCTATGGCTACACCTTC. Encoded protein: CASSEGAYGYTF.

Here the CDR3 reads CASSLRLDTEAFF. The CDR3 DNA is TGTGCCAGCAGCTTAAGGCTGGACACTGAAGCTTTCTTT. The chain couples TRBV5-6 to TRBJ1-1; unclear D gene. Germline V gene data show CDR1 as SGHDT and CDR2 as YYEEEE. V was pared by 2 bases and J by 3 bases, with 8 bases between. The CDR3 covers 13 residues.

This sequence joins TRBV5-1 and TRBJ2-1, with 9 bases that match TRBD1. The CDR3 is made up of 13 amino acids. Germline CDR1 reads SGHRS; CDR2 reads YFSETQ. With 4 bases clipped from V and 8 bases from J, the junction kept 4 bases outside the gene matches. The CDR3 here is CASSMGQGDEQFF. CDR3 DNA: TGCGCCAGCAGCATGGGACAGGGTGATGAGCAGTTCTTC.

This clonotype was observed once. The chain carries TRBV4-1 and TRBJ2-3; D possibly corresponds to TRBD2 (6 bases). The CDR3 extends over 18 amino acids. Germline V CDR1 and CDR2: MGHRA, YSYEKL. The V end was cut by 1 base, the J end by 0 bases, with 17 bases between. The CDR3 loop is CASSQVSGGGGSTDTQYF. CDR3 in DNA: TGCGCCAGCAGCCAAGTGTCAGGTGGGGGAGGAAGCACAGATACGCAGTATTTT.

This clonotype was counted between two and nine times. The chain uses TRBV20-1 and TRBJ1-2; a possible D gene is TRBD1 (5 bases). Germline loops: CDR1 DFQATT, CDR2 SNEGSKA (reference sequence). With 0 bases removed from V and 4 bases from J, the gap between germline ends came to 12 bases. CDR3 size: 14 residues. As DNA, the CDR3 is TGCAGTGCTAGAGATATAGGGGTGGGCTATGGCTACACCTTC. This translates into CSARDIGVGYGYTF.

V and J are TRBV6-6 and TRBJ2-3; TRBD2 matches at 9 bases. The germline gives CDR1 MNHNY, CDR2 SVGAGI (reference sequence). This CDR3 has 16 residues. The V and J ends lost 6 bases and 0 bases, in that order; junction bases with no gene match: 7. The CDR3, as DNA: TGTGCCAGCAGCCGGCAAGCGGGGGGTAGCACAGATACGCAGTATTTT. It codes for CASSRQAGGSTDTQYF.

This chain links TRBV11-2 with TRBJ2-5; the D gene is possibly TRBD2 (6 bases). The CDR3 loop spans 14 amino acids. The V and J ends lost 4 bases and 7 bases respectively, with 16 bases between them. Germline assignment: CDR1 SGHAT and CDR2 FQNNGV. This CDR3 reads CASSSIGGRRTQYF. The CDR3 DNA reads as TGTGCCAGCAGCTCCATCGGGGGTCGTCGGACCCAGTACTTC.

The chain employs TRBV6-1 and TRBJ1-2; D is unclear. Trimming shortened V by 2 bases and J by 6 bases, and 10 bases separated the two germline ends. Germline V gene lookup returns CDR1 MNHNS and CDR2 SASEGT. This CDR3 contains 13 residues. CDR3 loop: CASSERSGDGYTF. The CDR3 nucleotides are TGTGCCAGCAGTGAAAGGTCAGGCGATGGCTACACCTTC.

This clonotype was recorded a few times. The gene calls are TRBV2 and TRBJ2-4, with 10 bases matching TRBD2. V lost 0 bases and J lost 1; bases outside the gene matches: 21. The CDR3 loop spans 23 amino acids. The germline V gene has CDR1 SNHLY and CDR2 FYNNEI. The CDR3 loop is CASSEAYYGHASGRERAKNIQYF. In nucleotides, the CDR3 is TGTGCCAGCAGTGAAGCTTATTACGGTCATGCTAGCGGGAGAGAAAGGGCCAAAAACATTCAGTACTTC.

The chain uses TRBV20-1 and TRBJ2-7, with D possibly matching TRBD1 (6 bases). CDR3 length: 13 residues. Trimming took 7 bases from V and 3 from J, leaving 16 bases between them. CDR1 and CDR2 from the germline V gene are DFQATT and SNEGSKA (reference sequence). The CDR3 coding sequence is TGCAGTGAAAAGGGGCAGGGGCACTACGAGCAGTACTTC. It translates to CSEKGQGHYEQYF.

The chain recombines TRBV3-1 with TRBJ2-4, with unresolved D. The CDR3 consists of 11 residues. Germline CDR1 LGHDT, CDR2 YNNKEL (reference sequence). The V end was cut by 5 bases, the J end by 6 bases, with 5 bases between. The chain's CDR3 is CASSYRNIQYF. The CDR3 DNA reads TGTGCCAGCAGCTACAGAAACATTCAGTACTTC.

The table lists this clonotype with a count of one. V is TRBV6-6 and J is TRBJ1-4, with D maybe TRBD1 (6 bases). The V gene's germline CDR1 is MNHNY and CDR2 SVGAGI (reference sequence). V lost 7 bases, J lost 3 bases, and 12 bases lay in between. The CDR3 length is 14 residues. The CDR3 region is CASKTGSANEKLFF. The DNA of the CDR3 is TGTGCCAGCAAAACAGGGTCGGCTAATGAAAAACTGTTTTTT.

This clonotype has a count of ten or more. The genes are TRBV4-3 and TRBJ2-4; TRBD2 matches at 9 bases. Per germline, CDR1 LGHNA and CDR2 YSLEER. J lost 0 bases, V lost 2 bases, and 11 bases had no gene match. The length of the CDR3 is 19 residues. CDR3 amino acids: CASSQRFSGSALAKNIQYF. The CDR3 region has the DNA TGCGCCAGCAGCCAACGGTTTAGCGGGAGTGCCTTAGCCAAAAACATTCAGTACTTC.

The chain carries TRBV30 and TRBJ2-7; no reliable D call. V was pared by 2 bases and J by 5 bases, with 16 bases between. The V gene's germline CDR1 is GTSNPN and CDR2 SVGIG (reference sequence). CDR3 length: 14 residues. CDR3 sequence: CAWSSNRARDEQYF. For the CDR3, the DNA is TGTGCCTGGAGTTCCAATCGTGCGCGCGACGAGCAGTACTTC.

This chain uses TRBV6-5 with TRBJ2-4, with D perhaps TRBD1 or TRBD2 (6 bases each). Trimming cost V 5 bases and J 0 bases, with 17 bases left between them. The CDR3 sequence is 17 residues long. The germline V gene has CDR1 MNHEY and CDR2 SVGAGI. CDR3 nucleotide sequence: TGTGCCAGCAGTCTTACAGGGTCGGGGGTAGCCAAAAACATTCAGTACTTC. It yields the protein CASSLTGSGVAKNIQYF.

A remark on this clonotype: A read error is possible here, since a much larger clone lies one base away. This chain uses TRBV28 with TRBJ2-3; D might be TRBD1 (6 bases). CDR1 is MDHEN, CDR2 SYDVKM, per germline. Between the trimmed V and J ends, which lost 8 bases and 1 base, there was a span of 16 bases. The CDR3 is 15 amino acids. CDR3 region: CASWGRGKGTDTQYF. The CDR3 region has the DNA TGTGCCAGCTGGGGCAGGGGAAAGGGCACAGATACGCAGTATTTT. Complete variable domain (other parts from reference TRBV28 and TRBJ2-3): DVKVTQSSRYLVKRTGEKVFLECVQDMDHENMFWYRQDPGLGLRLIYFSYDVKMKEKGDIPEGYSVSREKKERFSLILESASTNQTSMYLCASWGRGKGTDTQYFGPGTRLTVL.

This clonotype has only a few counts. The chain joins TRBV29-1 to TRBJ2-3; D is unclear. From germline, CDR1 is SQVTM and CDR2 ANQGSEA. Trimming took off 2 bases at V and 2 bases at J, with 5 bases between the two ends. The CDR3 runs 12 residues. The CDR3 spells CSVETLTDTQYF. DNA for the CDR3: TGCAGCGTTGAAACCCTCACAGATACGCAGTATTTT.

Written as DNA, the CDR3 is TGCGCCAGCAGCTTGAAGCGGGGGGCGTCCTACGAGCAGTACTTC. It translates to CASSLKRGASYEQYF. The genes are TRBV5-1 and TRBJ2-7, with 9 bases aligning to TRBD2. The CDR3 totals 15 residues. The V gene end was trimmed by 1 base and the J gene end by 1 base; junction bases not matched to a gene: 3. Germline V lookup: CDR1 SGHRS, CDR2 YFSETQ.

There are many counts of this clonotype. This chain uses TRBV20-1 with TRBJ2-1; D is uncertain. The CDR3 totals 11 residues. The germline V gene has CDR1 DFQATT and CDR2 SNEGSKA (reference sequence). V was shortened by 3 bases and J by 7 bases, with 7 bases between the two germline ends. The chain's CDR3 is CSASLRNEQFF. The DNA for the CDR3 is TGCAGTGCTAGCCTAAGGAATGAGCAGTTCTTC.

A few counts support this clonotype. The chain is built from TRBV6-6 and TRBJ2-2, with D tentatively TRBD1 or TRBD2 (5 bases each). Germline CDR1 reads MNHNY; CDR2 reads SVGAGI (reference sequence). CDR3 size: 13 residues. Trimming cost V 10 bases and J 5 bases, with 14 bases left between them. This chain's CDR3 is CANRDLLTGELFF. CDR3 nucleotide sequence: TGTGCCAACCGGGACCTACTTACCGGGGAGCTGTTTTTT.

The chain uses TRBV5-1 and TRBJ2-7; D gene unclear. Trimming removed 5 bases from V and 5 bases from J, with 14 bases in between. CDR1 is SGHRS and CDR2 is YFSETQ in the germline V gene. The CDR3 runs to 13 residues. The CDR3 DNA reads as TGCGCCAGCAGGCCCACCGGCGTGGACGAGCAGTACTTC. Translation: CASRPTGVDEQYF.